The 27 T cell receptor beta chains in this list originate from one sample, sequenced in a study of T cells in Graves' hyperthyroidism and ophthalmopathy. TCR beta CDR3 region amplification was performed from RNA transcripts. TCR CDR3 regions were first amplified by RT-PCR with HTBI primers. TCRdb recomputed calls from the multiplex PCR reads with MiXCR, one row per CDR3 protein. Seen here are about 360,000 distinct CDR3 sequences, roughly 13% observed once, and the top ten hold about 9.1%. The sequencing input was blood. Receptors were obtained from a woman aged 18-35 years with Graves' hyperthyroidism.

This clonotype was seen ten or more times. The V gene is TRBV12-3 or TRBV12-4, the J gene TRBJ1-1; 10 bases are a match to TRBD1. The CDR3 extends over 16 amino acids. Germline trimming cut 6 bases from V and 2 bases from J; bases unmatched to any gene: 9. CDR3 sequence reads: CASRYLGTGVNTEAFF. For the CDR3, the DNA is TGTGCCAGCAGGTACCTTGGGACAGGGGTAAACACTGAAGCTTTCTTT.

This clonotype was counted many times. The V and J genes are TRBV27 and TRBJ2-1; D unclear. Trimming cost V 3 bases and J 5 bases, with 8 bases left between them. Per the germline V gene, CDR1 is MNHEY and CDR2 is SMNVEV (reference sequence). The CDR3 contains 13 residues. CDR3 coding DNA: TGTGCCAGCAGTTTGCGTGGGGACAATGAGCAGTTCTTC. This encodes CASSLRGDNEQFF.

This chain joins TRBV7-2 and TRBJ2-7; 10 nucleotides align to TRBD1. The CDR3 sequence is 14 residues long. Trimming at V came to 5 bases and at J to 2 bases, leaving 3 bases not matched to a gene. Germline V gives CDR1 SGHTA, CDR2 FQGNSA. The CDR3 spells CASSADRGPYEQYF. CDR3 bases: TGTGCCAGCAGCGCAGACAGGGGGCCCTACGAGCAGTACTTC. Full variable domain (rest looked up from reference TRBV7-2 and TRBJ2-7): GAGVSQSPSNKVTEKGKDVELRCDPISGHTALYWYRQSLGQGLEFLIYFQGNSAPDKSGLPSDRFSAERTGGSVSTLTIQRTQQEDSAVYLCASSADRGPYEQYFGPGTRLTVT.

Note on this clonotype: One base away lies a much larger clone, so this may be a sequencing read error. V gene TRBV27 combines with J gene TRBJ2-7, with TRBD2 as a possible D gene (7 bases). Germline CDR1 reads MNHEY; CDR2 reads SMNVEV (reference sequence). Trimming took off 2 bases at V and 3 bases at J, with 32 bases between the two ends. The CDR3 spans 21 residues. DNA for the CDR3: TGTGCCAGCAGTTTAAGGGGACACCCCGGACCAGCGGGGCTCAGTTTCTACGAGCAGTACTTC. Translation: CASSLRGHPGPAGLSFYEQYF.

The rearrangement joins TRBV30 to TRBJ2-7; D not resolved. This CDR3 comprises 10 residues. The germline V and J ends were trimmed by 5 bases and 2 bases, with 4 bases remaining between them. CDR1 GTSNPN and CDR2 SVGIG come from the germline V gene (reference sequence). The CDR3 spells CAWGTYEQYF. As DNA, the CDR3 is TGTGCCTGGGGTACCTACGAGCAGTACTTC.

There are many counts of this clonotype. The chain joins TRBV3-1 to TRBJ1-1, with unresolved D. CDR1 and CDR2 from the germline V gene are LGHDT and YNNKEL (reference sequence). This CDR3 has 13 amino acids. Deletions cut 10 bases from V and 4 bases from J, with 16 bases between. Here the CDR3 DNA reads TGTGCCACTCGGACCGGGGTGGGCACTGAAGCTTTCTTT. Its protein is CATRTGVGTEAFF. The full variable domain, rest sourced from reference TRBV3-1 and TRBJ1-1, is DTAVSQTPKYLVTQMGNDKSIKCEQNLGHDTMYWYKQDSKKFLKIMFSYNNKELIINETVPNRFSPKSPDKAHLNLHINSLELGDSAVYFCATRTGVGTEAFFGQGTRLTVV.

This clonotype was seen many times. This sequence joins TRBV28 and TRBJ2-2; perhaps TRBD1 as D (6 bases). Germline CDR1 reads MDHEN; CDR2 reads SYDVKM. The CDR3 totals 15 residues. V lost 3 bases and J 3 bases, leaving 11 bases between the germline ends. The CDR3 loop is CASSFGQHHTGELFF. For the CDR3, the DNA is TGTGCCAGCAGTTTCGGACAGCACCACACCGGGGAGCTGTTTTTT.

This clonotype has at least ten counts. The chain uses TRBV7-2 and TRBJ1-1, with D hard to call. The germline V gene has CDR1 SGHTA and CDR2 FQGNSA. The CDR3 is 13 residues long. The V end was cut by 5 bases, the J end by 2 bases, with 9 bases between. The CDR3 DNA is TGTGCCAGCAGCGGTTGGGAAAACACTGAAGCTTTCTTT. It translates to CASSGWENTEAFF. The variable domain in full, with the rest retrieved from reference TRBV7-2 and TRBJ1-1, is GAGVSQSPSNKVTEKGKDVELRCDPISGHTALYWYRQSLGQGLEFLIYFQGNSAPDKSGLPSDRFSAERTGGSVSTLTIQRTQQEDSAVYLCASSGWENTEAFFGQGTRLTVV.

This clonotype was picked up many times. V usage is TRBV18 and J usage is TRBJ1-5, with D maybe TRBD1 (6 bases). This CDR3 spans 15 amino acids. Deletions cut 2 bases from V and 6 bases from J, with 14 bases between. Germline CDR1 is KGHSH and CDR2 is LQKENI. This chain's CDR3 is CASSPFVQGGQPQHF. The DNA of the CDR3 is TGTGCCAGCTCACCATTTGTACAGGGAGGTCAGCCCCAGCATTTT.

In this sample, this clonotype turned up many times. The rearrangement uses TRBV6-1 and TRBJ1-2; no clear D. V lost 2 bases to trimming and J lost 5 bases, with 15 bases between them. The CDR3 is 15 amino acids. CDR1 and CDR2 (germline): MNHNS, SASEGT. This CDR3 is CASSEPADGSYGYTF. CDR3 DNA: TGTGCCAGCAGTGAACCGGCGGATGGATCATATGGCTACACCTTC.

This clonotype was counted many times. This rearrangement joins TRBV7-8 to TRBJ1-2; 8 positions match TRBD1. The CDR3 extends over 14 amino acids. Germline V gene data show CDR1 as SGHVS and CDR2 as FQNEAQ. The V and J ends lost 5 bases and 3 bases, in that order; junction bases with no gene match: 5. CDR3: CASSQSTGDYGYTF. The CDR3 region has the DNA TGTGCCAGCAGCCAGTCGACAGGGGACTATGGCTACACCTTC.

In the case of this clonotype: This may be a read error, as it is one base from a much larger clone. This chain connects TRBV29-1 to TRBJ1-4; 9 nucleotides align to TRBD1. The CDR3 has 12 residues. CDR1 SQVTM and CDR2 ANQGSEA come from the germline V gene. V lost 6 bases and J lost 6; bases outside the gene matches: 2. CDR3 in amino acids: CSVRDRDEKLFF. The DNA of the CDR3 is TGCAGCGTCCGGGACAGGGATGAAAAACTGTTTTTT.

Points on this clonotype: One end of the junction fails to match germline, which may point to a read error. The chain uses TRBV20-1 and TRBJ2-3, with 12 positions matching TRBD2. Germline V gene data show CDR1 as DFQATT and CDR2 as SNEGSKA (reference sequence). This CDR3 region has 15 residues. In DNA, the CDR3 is TGCAGTGCTCGAGAGAGACTAGCGGGGGTTGATACGCAGTATTTT. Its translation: CSARERLAGVDTQYF.

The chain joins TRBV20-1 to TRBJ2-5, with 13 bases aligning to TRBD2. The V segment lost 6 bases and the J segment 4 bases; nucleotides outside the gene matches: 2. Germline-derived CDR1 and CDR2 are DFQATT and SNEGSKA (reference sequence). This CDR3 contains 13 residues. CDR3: CSARLAGGETQYF. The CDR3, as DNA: TGCAGTGCCCGACTAGCGGGAGGAGAGACCCAGTACTTC.

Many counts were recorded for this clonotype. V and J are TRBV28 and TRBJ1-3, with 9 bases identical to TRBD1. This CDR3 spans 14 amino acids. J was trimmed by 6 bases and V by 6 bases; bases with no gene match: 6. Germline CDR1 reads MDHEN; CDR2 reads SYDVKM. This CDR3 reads CASRLIQGANTIYF. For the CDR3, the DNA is TGTGCCAGCAGACTCATACAGGGGGCAAACACCATATATTTT.

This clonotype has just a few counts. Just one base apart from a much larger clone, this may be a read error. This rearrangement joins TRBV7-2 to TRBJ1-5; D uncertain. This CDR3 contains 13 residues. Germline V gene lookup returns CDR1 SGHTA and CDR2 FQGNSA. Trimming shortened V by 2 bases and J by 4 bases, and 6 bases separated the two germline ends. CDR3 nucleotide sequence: TGTGCCAGCAGCTTAAGAATGAATCAGCCCCAGCATTTT. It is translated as CASSLRMNQPQHF.

The CDR3 region has the DNA TGTGCCAGTAGTATACCCGGTATTTGGGCCCGAAGGGACACTGAAGCTTTCTTT. It encodes CASSIPGIWARRDTEAFF. The chain has TRBV19 and TRBJ1-1; D ambiguous. Trimming cost V 2 bases and J 3 bases, with 22 bases left between them. Germline V lookup: CDR1 LNHDA, CDR2 SQIVND (reference sequence). The length of the CDR3 is 18 residues.

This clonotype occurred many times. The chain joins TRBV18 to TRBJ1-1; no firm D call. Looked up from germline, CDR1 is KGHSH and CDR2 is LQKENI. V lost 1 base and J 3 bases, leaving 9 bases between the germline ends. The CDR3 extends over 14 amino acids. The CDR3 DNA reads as TGTGCCAGCTCACCACTTAAAGAATACACTGAAGCTTTCTTT. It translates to CASSPLKEYTEAFF.

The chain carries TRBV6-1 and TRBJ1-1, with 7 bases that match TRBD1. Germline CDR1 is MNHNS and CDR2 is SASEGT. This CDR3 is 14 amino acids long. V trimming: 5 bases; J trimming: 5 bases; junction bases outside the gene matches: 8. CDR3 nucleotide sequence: TGTGCCAGCAGTCGAAGTACAGGGGAGACTGAAGCTTTCTTT. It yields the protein CASSRSTGETEAFF.

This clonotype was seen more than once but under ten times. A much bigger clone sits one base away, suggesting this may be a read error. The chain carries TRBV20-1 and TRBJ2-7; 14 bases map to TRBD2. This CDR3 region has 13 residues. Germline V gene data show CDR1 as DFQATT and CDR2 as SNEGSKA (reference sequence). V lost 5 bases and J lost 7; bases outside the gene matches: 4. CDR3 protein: CSALGLAGDEQYF. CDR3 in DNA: TGCAGTGCTCTGGGACTAGCGGGAGATGAGCAGTACTTC.

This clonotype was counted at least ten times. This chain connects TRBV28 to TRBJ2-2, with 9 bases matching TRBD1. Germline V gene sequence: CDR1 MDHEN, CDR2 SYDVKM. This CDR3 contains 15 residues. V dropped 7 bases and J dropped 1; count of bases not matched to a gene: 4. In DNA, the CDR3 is TGTGCCAGCACGGGACAGGGAAAGAACACCGGGGAGCTGTTTTTT. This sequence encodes CASTGQGKNTGELFF.

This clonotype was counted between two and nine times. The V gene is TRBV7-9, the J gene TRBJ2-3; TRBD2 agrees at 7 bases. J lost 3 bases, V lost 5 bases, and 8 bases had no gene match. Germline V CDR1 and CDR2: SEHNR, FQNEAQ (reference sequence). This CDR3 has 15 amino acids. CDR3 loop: CASSTPGTTTDTQYF. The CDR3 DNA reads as TGTGCCAGCAGCACCCCAGGGACTACTACAGATACGCAGTATTTT. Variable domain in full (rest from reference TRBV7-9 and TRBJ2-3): DTGVSQNPRHKITKRGQNVTFRCDPISEHNRLYWYRQTLGQGPEFLTYFQNEAQLEKSRLLSDRFSAERPKGSFSTLEIQRTEQGDSAMYLCASSTPGTTTDTQYFGPGTRLTVL.

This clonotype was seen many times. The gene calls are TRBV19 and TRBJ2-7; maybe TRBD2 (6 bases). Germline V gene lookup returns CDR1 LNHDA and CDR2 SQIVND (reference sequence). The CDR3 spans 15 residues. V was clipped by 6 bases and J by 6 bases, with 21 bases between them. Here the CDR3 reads CASRSTGTGSVEQYF. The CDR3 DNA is TGTGCCAGTAGATCTACCGGGACTGGGAGTGTCGAGCAGTACTTC. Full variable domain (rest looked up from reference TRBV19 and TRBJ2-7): DGGITQSPKYLFRKEGQNVTLSCEQNLNHDAMYWYRQDPGQGLRLIYYSQIVNDFQKGDIAEGYSVSREKKESFPLTVTSAQKNPTAFYLCASRSTGTGSVEQYFGPGTRLTVT.

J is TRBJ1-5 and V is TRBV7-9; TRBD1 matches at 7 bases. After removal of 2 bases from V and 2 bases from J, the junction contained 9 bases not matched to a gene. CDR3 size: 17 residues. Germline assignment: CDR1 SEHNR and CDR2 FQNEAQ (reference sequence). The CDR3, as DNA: TGTGCCAGCAGCTTAATGGTTGGGCAGGGGGGCAATCAGCCCCAGCATTTT. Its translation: CASSLMVGQGGNQPQHF.

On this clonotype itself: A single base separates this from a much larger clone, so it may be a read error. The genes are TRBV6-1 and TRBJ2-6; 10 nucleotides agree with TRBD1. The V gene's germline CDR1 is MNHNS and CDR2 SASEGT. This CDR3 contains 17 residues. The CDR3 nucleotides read TGTACCAGCACCCTGGGACAGGGGATTTCTGGGGCCAACGTCCTGACTTTC. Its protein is CTSTLGQGISGANVLTF.

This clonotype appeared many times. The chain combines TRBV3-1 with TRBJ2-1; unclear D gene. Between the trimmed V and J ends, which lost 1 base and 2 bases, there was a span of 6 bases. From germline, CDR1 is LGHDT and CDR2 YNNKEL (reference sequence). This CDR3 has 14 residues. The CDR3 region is CASSQGGTYNEQFF. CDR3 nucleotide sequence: TGTGCCAGCAGCCAAGGAGGCACCTACAATGAGCAGTTCTTC.

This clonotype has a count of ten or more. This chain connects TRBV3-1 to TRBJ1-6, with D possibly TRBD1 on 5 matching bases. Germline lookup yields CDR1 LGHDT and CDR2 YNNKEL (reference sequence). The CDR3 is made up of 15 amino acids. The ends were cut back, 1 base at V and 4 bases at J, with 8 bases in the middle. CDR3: CASSQARQYNSPLHF. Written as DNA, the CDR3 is TGTGCCAGCAGCCAAGCGAGACAGTATAATTCACCCCTCCACTTT.